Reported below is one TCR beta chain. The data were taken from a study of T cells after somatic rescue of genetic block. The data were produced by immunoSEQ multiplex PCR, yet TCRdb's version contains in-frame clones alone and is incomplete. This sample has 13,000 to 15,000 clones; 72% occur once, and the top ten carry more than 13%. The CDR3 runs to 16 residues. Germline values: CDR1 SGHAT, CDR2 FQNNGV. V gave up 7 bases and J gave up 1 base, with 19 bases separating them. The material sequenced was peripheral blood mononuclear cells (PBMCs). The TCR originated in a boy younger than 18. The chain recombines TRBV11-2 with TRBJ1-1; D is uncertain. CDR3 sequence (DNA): TGTGCCAGCACCCTCTTAGGTGTCAGGCAGAACACTGAAGCTTTCTTT. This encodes CASTLLGVRQNTEAFF.